The entry below describes one TCR beta chain. Its antigen remains unknown. These data originate in a study of radiotherapy plus CTLA-4 blockade in lung cancer. Study findings and constraints: Radiotherapy plus ipilimumab was followed by expansion in blood of tumor-derived TCR clones.

Per the germline V gene, CDR1 is KGHSH and CDR2 is LQKENI. Deletions cut 2 bases from V and 1 base from J, with 8 bases between. CDR3 length equals 15 residues. Profiling relied on immunoSEQ multiplex PCR, and the TCRdb table lists in-frame clones only, not all of them. The sample holds more than 60,000 clones, 76% seen once. The material was peripheral blood, obtained from a patient treated with radiotherapy plus ipilimumab. This chain joins TRBV18 and TRBJ1-4; D call uncertain. The origin of this receptor is a human donor with non-small cell lung cancer who had a complete response to radiotherapy plus ipilimumab. CDR3 in amino acids: CASSPLAGTNEKLFF. The DNA for the CDR3 is TGTGCCAGCTCACCATTGGCGGGAACTAATGAAAAACTGTTTTTT.